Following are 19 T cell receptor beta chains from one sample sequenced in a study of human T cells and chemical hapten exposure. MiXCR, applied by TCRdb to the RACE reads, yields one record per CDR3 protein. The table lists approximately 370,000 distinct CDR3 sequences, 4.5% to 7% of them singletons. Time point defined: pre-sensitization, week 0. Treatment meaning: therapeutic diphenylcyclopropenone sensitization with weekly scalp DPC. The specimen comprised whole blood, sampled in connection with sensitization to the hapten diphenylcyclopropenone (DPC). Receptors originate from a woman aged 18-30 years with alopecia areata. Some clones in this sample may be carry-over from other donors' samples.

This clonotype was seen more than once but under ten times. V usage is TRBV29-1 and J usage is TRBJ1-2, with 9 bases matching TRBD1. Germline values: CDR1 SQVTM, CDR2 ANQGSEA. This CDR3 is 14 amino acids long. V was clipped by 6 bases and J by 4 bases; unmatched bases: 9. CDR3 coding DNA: TGCAGCGTGGATCGGGACAGGGTTTCCTATGGCTACACCTTC. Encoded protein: CSVDRDRVSYGYTF.

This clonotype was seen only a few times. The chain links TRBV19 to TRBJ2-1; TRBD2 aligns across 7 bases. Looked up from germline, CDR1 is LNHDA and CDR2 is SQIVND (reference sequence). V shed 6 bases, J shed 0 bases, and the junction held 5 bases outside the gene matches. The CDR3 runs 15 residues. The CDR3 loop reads CASRPGGISYNEQFF. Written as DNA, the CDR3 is TGTGCCAGTAGACCGGGGGGAATCTCCTACAATGAGCAGTTCTTC.

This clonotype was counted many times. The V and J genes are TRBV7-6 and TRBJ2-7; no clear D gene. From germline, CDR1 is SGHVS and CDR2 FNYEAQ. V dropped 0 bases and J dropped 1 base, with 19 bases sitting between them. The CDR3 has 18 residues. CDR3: CASSLAPFSPVRSYEQYF. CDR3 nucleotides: TGTGCCAGCAGCTTAGCCCCCTTCTCACCTGTAAGATCCTACGAGCAGTACTTC.

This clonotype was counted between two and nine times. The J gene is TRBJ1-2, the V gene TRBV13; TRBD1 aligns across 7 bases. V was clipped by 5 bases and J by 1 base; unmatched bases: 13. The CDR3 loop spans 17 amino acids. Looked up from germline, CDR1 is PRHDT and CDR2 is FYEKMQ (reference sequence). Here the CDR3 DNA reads TGTGCCAGCAGCCACGCCCGCGACAGGGCCTTTAACTATGGCTACACCTTC. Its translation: CASSHARDRAFNYGYTF.

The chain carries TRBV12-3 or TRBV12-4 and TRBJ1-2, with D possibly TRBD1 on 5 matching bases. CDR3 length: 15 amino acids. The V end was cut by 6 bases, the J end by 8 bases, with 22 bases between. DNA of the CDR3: TGTGCCAGCAGAGCCGGGACCGCTAGAATCAGAGGCTACACCTTC. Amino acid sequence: CASRAGTARIRGYTF.

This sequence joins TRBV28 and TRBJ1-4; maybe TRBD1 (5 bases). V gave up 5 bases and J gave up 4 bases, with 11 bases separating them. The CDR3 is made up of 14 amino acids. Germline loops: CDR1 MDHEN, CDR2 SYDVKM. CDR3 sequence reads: CASSPGRRNEKLFF. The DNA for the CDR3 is TGTGCCAGCAGTCCGGGACGGCGTAATGAAAAACTGTTTTTT.

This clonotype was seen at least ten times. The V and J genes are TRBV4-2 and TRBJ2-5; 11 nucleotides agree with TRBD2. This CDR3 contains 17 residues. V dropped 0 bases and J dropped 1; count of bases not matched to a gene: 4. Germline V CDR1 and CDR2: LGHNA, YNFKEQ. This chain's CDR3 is CASSQEDSGGAQETQYF. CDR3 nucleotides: TGTGCCAGCAGCCAAGAGGATAGCGGGGGGGCCCAAGAGACCCAGTACTTC.

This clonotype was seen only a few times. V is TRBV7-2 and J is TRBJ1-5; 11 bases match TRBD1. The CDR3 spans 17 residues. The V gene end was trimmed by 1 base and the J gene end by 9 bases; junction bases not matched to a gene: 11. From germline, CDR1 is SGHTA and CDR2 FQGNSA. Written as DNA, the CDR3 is TGTGCCAGCAGCTTAGGGACAGGGGGCTGGTTGGATAGGCCCCAGCATTTT. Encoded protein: CASSLGTGGWLDRPQHF.

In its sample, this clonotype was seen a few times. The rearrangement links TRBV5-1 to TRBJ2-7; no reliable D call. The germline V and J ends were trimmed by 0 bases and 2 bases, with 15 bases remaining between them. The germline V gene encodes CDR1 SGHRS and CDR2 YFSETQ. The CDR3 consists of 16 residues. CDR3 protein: CASSLAGEHPTYEQYF. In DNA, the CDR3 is TGCGCCAGCAGCTTGGCCGGCGAACACCCCACCTACGAGCAGTACTTC.

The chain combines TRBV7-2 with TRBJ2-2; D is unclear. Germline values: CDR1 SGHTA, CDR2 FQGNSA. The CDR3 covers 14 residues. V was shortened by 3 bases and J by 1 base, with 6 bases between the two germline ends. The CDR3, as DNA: TGTGCCAGCAGCTTGGCGCGGAACACCGGGGAGCTGTTTTTT. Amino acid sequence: CASSLARNTGELFF.

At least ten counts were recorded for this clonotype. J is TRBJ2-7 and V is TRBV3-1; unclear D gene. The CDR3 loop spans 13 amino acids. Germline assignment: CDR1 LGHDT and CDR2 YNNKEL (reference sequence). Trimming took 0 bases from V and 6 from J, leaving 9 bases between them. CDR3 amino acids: CASSQDQVREQYF. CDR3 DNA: TGTGCCAGCAGCCAAGATCAGGTCCGCGAGCAGTACTTC.

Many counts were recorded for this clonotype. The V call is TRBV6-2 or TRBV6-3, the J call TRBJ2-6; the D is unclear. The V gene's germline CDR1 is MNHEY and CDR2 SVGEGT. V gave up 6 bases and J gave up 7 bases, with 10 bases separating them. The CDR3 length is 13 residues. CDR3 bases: TGTGCCAGCAGACTGGATCAAGCCAACGTCCTGACTTTC. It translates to CASRLDQANVLTF.

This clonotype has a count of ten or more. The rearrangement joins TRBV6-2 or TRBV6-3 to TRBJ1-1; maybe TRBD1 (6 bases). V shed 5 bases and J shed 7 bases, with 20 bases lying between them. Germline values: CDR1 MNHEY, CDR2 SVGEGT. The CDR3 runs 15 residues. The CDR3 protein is CASSRWAGTTDEAFF. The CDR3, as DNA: TGTGCCAGCAGTCGGTGGGCCGGGACAACGGATGAAGCTTTCTTT.

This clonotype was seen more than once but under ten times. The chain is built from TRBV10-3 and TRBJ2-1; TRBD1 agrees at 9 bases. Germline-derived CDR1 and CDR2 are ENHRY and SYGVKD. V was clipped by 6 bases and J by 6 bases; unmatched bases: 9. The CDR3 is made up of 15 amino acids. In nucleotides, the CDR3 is TGTGCCATCAGACGTGCTACGGGACAGGGCAATGAGCAGTTCTTC. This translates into CAIRRATGQGNEQFF.

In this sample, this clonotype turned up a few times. The CDR3 is CASSLQDPGRGQPQHF. The CDR3 DNA is TGTGCCAGCAGCTTGCAAGATCCGGGGAGAGGGCAGCCCCAGCATTTT. The rearrangement joins TRBV5-6 to TRBJ1-5; D unresolved. Germline CDR1 SGHDT, CDR2 YYEEEE. V dropped 1 base and J dropped 7 bases, with 18 bases sitting between them. CDR3 length: 16 residues.

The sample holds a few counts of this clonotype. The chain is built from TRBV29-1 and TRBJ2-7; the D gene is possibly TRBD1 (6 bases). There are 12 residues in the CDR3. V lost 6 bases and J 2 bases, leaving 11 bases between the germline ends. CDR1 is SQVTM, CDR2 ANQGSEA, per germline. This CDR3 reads CSVDRRPYEQYF. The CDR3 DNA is TGCAGCGTCGACAGGAGACCCTACGAGCAGTACTTC.

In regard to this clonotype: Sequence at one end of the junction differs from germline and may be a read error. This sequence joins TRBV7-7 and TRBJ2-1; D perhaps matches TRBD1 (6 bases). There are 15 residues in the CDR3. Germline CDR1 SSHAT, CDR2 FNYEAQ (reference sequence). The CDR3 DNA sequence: TGTGCTAGCAGTCGGGATCAGGGGTGCTACAATGAGCAGTTCTTC. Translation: CASSRDQGCYNEQFF.

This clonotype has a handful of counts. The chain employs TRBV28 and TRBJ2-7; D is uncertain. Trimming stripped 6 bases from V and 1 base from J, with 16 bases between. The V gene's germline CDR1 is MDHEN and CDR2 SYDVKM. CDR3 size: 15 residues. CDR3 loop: CASSSTSVGSYEQYF. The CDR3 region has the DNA TGTGCCAGCAGCTCGACCTCCGTGGGGTCCTACGAGCAGTACTTC.

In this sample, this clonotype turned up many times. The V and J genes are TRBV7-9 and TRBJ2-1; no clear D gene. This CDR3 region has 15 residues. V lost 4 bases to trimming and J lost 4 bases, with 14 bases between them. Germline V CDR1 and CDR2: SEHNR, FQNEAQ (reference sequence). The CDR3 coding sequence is TGTGCCAGCAGCTCCTCAGACGGGTTGTACAATGAGCAGTTCTTC. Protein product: CASSSSDGLYNEQFF.